A selection of T cell receptor beta chains follows, all from one sample in a study of cytomegalovirus exposure and HLA in healthy donors. Produced via immunoSEQ multiplex PCR; TCRdb's table is partial and in-frame only. This table holds roughly 100,000 clones, roughly three quarters found once. Sample: PBMCs. The receptors derive from a young man in good health and CMV-seronegative. Each CDR3 is given with its conserved first and last residue. Each record gives: clone size, D gene, V gene, J gene, CDR3 protein, CDR3 DNA. A D gene is named only where the DNA matches it firmly. Only part of the rows carry a size: once, few, many, or a class if the clone is expanded.

few,TRBD2,TRBV11-3,TRBJ2-7,CASSPGTSGRGHEQYF,TGTGCCAGCAGCCCCGGGACTAGCGGGAGGGGCCACGAGCAGTACTTC
NA,NA,TRBV9,TRBJ2-3,CASARTTSTDTQYF,TGTGCCAGCGCCAGGACAACTAGCACAGATACGCAGTATTTT
NA,NA,TRBV7-9,TRBJ1-6,CAINLPGATSPLHF,TGTGCCATCAACCTCCCAGGGGCCACCTCACCCCTCCACTTT
NA,NA,TRBV7-2,TRBJ2-3,CASSLEGTIDTQYF,TGTGCCAGCAGCTTAGAGGGGACAATAGATACGCAGTATTTT
NA,NA,TRBV7-6,TRBJ2-1,CASSRPGGEQFF,TGTGCCAGCAGCCGCCCCGGGGGTGAGCAGTTCTTC
NA,NA,TRBV7-2,TRBJ1-2,CASRPAGRNYGYTF,TGTGCCAGCAGGCCAGCGGGGAGGAACTATGGCTACACCTTC
NA,NA,TRBV6-1,TRBJ2-7,CASSERRDSFYEQYF,TGTGCCAGCAGTGAGCGCCGGGACTCCTTTTACGAGCAGTACTTC
NA,TRBD1,TRBV5-4,TRBJ2-5,CASSLIGDRGKETQYF,TGTGCCAGCAGCTTGATTGGGGACAGGGGGAAAGAGACCCAGTACTTC
few,NA,TRBV6-5,TRBJ1-5,CASSSRRGGNQPQHF,TGTGCCAGCAGTTCGCGCAGAGGAGGGAATCAGCCCCAGCATTTT
NA,TRBD1,TRBV29-1,TRBJ2-1,CSVTTGESKGYNEQFF,TGCAGCGTCACGACAGGGGAATCGAAAGGCTACAATGAGCAGTTCTTC
NA,TRBD1,TRBV7-2,TRBJ2-2,CASSPRTGRTGELFF,TGTGCCAGCAGCCCCCGGACAGGACGCACCGGGGAGCTGTTTTTT
NA,NA,TRBV9,TRBJ1-6,CASSVEPTDNSPLHF,TGTGCCAGCAGCGTAGAACCGACAGATAATTCACCCCTCCACTTT
NA,NA,TRBV2,TRBJ1-5,CASIPDSLSNQPQHF,TGTGCCAGCATTCCGGACAGTCTTAGCAATCAGCCCCAGCATTTT
NA,NA,TRBV7-2,TRBJ2-2,CASSFIWRDGGELFF,TGTGCCAGCAGCTTCATTTGGCGGGATGGAGGGGAGCTGTTTTTT
NA,NA,TRBV30,TRBJ1-3,CAWSLLTALSGNTIYF,TGTGCCTGGAGCCTTTTGACAGCACTCTCTGGAAACACCATATATTTT
NA,NA,TRBV15,TRBJ1-2,CATSRDPHGLDGYTF,TGTGCCACCAGCAGAGATCCTCATGGGCTGGATGGCTACACCTTC
NA,NA,TRBV5-6,TRBJ2-3,CASSSSSDTQYF,TGTGCCAGCAGCTCTTCGTCCGATACGCAGTATTTT
NA,NA,TRBV5-6,TRBJ2-3,CASSLEMGASTDTQYF,TGTGCCAGCAGCTTGGAGATGGGGGCTAGCACAGATACGCAGTATTTT
few,NA,TRBV7-2,TRBJ2-5,CASSLGGGTAEETQYF,TGTGCCAGCAGCTTAGGAGGCGGGACCGCAGAAGAGACCCAGTACTTC
NA,TRBD1,TRBV30,TRBJ1-4,CAWSVLKGAREKLFF,TGTGCCTGGAGTGTACTTAAGGGGGCGCGAGAAAAACTGTTTTTT
NA,TRBD2,TRBV30,TRBJ2-7,CAWSAQGGRSYEQYF,TGTGCCTGGAGTGCTCAGGGAGGGCGCTCCTACGAGCAGTACTTC
few,NA,TRBV6-5,TRBJ1-5,CASSYVSAGNQPQHF,TGTGCCAGCAGTTACGTCTCAGCGGGCAATCAGCCCCAGCATTTT
few,NA,TRBV9,TRBJ2-1,CASSVVQTTYNEQFF,TGTGCCAGCAGCGTAGTTCAGACTACCTACAATGAGCAGTTCTTC
NA,TRBD2,TRBV30,TRBJ2-3,CACARGGADTQYF,TGTGCCTGTGCACGGGGGGGTGCAGATACGCAGTATTTT
NA,NA,TRBV6-5,TRBJ1-2,CASSYDRIYGYTF,TGTGCCAGCAGTTACGACAGGATCTATGGCTACACCTTC
NA,NA,TRBV28,TRBJ1-1,CASSTMTGNTEAFF,TGTGCCAGCAGTACCATGACGGGGAACACTGAAGCTTTCTTT
NA,TRBD2,TRBV15,TRBJ2-7,CATSIGSGSSYEQYF,TGTGCCACCAGCATCGGGAGCGGGAGCTCCTACGAGCAGTACTTC
NA,NA,TRBV30,TRBJ1-2,CAWSAGRGEILYGYTF,TGTGCCTGGAGCGCCGGACGGGGGGAGATCCTCTATGGCTACACCTTC
NA,NA,TRBV29-1,TRBJ2-1,CSVDPSSAAGYNEQFF,TGCAGCGTTGACCCGAGTTCCGCGGCCGGCTACAATGAGCAGTTCTTC
NA,NA,TRBV28,TRBJ2-3,CASSLPGTDTQYF,TGTGCCAGCAGTTTACCGGGAACAGATACGCAGTATTTT
NA,NA,TRBV30,TRBJ1-3,CAWSRGGMEGNTIYF,TGTGCCTGGAGTCGTGGAGGGATGGAGGGAAACACCATATATTTT
NA,TRBD1,TRBV28,TRBJ1-2,CASTTYRGKTNYGYTF,TGTGCCAGCACCACTTACAGGGGGAAAACTAACTATGGCTACACCTTC
NA,NA,TRBV6-8,TRBJ2-1,CASSHSYFF,TGTGCCAGCAGTCACTCCTACTTCTTC
few,NA,TRBV2,TRBJ1-5,CASSESGSGRRKPQHF,TGTGCCAGCAGTGAATCGGGATCCGGGCGGAGGAAGCCCCAGCATTTT
NA,NA,TRBV28,TRBJ2-7,CASSFPRGQDYEQYF,TGTGCCAGCAGTTTCCCCAGGGGCCAAGACTACGAGCAGTACTTC
NA,TRBD1,TRBV28,TRBJ1-2,CASSDRDRAPYGYTF,TGTGCCAGCAGCGACCGGGACAGGGCCCCTTATGGCTACACCTTC
once,NA,TRBV15,TRBJ1-4,CATSIRATEAGEKLFF,TGTGCCACCAGCATCCGGGCGACGGAGGCCGGGGAAAAACTGTTTTTT
NA,NA,TRBV5-5,TRBJ2-1,CASSLGPGTYNEQFF,TGTGCCAGCAGCTTGGGTCCAGGGACCTACAATGAGCAGTTCTTC
few,NA,TRBV5-6,TRBJ1-1,CASSLGQGGTEAFF,TGTGCCAGCAGCTTGGGGCAGGGTGGCACTGAAGCTTTCTTT
once,NA,TRBV30,TRBJ2-7,CAWRRQPSYEQYF,TGTGCCTGGAGACGACAGCCTAGCTACGAGCAGTACTTC
NA,NA,TRBV19,TRBJ1-4,CASSSPWAGEEKLFF,TGTGCCAGTAGTTCCCCCTGGGCAGGGGAGGAAAAACTGTTTTTT
NA,TRBD2,TRBV18,TRBJ2-7,CASSTTTGLAGRPYEQYF,TGTGCCAGCTCAACTACTACAGGGCTAGCGGGGAGACCCTACGAGCAGTACTTC
NA,NA,TRBV28,TRBJ2-2,CASSFPLEGNTGELFF,TGTGCCAGCAGTTTCCCTCTGGAGGGTAACACCGGGGAGCTGTTTTTT
NA,TRBD1,TRBV18,TRBJ2-2,CASSPAQTGINTGELFF,TGTGCCAGCTCACCAGCACAGACAGGGATCAACACCGGGGAGCTGTTTTTT
NA,NA,TRBV13,TRBJ2-1,CASSRQSRGPQEFF,TGTGCCAGCAGCCGACAGTCCAGGGGACCGCAGGAGTTCTTC
NA,NA,TRBV5-1,TRBJ2-5,CASSFDRQETQYF,TGCGCCAGCAGCTTTGACAGACAAGAGACCCAGTACTTC
once,NA,TRBV10-2,TRBJ2-5,CASSESARTQYF,TGCGCCAGCAGTGAGTCCGCGAGGACCCAGTACTTC
NA,TRBD1,TRBV4-3,TRBJ2-3,CASRGQSTDTQYF,TGCGCCAGCCGGGGACAGAGCACAGATACGCAGTATTTT
NA,TRBD1,TRBV12-5,TRBJ1-3,CASGLSLPGGQGLESSGNTIYF,TGTGCTAGTGGTTTGAGCCTTCCCGGGGGACAGGGGCTAGAATCCTCTGGAAACACCATATATTTT
NA,TRBD1,TRBV19,TRBJ1-2,CASSISGQPSQHF,TGTGCCAGTAGTATATCGGGACAGCCTAGCCAACACTTC
NA,NA,TRBV30,TRBJ2-1,CASRLGANEQFF,TGTGCCTCCCGACTGGGGGCCAATGAGCAGTTCTTC
NA,TRBD2,TRBV7-9,TRBJ2-1,CASSSRLAGGRSYNEQFF,TGTGCCAGCAGCTCCCGACTAGCGGGAGGGAGGTCCTACAATGAGCAGTTCTTC
once,NA,TRBV19,TRBJ1-1,CASSTQGSMNTEAFF,TGTGCCAGTAGTACCCAGGGGTCTATGAACACTGAAGCTTTCTTT
NA,NA,TRBV11-3,TRBJ2-1,CASSRVTGAIYNEQFF,TGTGCCAGCAGCCGCGTGACAGGCGCAATCTACAATGAGCAGTTCTTC
NA,TRBD1,TRBV11-1,TRBJ1-3,CASRQGASGNTIYF,TGTGCCAGCCGACAGGGGGCCTCTGGAAACACCATATATTTT
NA,NA,TRBV28,TRBJ1-5,CASSPYRASNQPQHF,TGTGCCAGCAGTCCCTACAGGGCAAGCAATCAGCCCCAGCATTTT
NA,NA,TRBV7-9,TRBJ2-1,CSSSLRPGEAYNEQFF,TGTTCCAGCAGCCTTAGGCCGGGAGAGGCCTACAATGAGCAGTTCTTC